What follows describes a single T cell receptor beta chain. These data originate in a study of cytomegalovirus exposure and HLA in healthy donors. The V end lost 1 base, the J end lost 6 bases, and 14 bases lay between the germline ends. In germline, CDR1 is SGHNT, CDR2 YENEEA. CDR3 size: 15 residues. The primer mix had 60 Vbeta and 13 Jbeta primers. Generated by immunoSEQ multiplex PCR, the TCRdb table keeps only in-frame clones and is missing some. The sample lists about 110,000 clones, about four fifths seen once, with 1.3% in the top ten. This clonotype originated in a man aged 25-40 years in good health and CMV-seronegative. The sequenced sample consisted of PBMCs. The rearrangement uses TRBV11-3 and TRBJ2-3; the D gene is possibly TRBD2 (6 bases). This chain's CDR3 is CASSLGLSGVDTQYF. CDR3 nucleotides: TGTGCCAGCAGCTTAGGTCTTTCGGGGGTGGATACGCAGTATTTT.